This TCR beta chain was sequenced during a study of blood T cell repertoires in COVID-19. Across the study: The United States, Italy and Spain supplied acute and convalescent COVID-19 samples.

The ends were cut back, 2 bases at V and 5 bases at J, with 15 bases in the middle. The CDR3 covers 16 residues. Germline-derived CDR1 and CDR2 are SEHNR and FQNEAQ (reference sequence). Clones were sequenced by immunoSEQ multiplex PCR, and TCRdb holds only the in-frame ones, with some missing. In the table there are fewer than 300,000 clones, 85% to 90% of which are singletons. The sequenced sample was peripheral blood. The source of this sequence is a woman in her thirties with COVID-19, enrolled during active disease. This sequence joins TRBV7-9 and TRBJ2-2; D may be TRBD1 (5 bases). CDR3 coding DNA: TGTGCCAGCAGCTTAAATACCCAGGGCAGGACCGGGGAGCTGTTTTTT. As protein: CASSLNTQGRTGELFF.